The 21 T cell receptor beta chains presented below share a single source sample, sequenced in a study of vaccination effects on CD4 cells after COVID-19. Sequencing used immunoSEQ multiplex PCR; TCRdb keeps in-frame clones, though not all of them. This table holds 78,000 or so clones, 60% to 85% found once. Under the ViraFEST assay, PBMC were stimulated with viral peptide pools so that antigen-specific CD4+ T cells expanded. Sequencing was performed afterwards. Between days 9 and 11 of culture, CD4+ T cells were separated out. None of these healthy vaccinees had been infected with SARS-CoV-2 before vaccination. The antigens for these receptors are not known. The specimen comprised CD4+ T cells from PBMCs cultured with SARS-CoV-2 spike peptides, sampled before COVID-19 vaccination. The receptors shown here come from a human donor who received a COVID-19 vaccine.

This clone appeared once. The J gene is TRBJ1-6, the V gene TRBV6-6, with D possibly being TRBD1 (6 bases). The CDR3 contains 17 residues. V gave up 5 bases and J gave up 3 bases, with 17 bases separating them. Germline CDR1 reads MNHNY; CDR2 reads SVGAGI (reference sequence). The CDR3 DNA reads TGTGCCAGCAGTCGCCTACAGGGCCCCCTCTATAATTCACCCCTCCACTTT. It yields the protein CASSRLQGPLYNSPLHF.

This clone showed up just once. The V gene is TRBV6-6, the J gene TRBJ1-3, with 7 bases identical to TRBD1. J gave up 0 bases and V 10 bases, and 3 bases lay outside the gene matches. The CDR3 spans 13 residues. CDR1 MNHNY and CDR2 SVGAGI come from the germline V gene (reference sequence). The CDR3 protein is CATRDSSGNTIYF. DNA for the CDR3: TGTGCCACCCGGGACAGCTCTGGAAACACCATATATTTT.

The genes are TRBV5-8 and TRBJ1-4; the D is unclear. Germline V gene sequence: CDR1 SGHTS, CDR2 YDEGEE. The CDR3 consists of 11 residues. The ends were cut back, 3 bases at V and 3 bases at J, with 0 bases in the middle. The CDR3: CASSSNEKLFF. In nucleotides, the CDR3 is TGTGCCAGCAGCTCTAATGAAAAACTGTTTTTT.

The V gene is TRBV7-8, the J gene TRBJ2-1; D is undetermined. V was cut by 3 bases and J by 7 bases, with 13 bases left in between. The CDR3 consists of 14 residues. The V gene's germline CDR1 is SGHVS and CDR2 FQNEAQ. This CDR3 reads CASSFIKLLNEQFF. CDR3 sequence (DNA): TGTGCCAGCAGCTTTATAAAACTTCTTAATGAGCAGTTCTTC.

J is TRBJ1-2 and V is TRBV7-2, with a tentative D call TRBD1 (5 bases). Trimming shortened V by 4 bases and J by 0 bases, and 12 bases separated the two germline ends. The CDR3 has 15 amino acids. Germline V CDR1 and CDR2: SGHTA, FQGNSA. The CDR3 bases are TGTGCCAGCAGCTCCCAGGGCCCAGCTAACTATGGCTACACCTTC. Translating gives CASSSQGPANYGYTF.

V and J are TRBV7-2 and TRBJ1-2; the D is unclear. The V gene's germline CDR1 is SGHTA and CDR2 FQGNSA. This CDR3 is 17 amino acids long. V dropped 2 bases and J dropped 4 bases, with 20 bases sitting between them. The CDR3 spells CASSLMLTAPQSYGYTF. CDR3 coding DNA: TGTGCCAGCAGCTTAATGTTGACGGCCCCCCAATCCTATGGCTACACCTTC.

This clone was counted a single time. V gene TRBV10-2 combines with J gene TRBJ1-1, with TRBD1 matching over 8 bases. Germline CDR1 reads WSHSY; CDR2 reads SAAADI. This CDR3 has 13 residues. After removal of 6 bases from V and 11 bases from J, the junction contained 11 bases not matched to a gene. For the CDR3, the DNA is TGCGCCAGCAGCAAGTCTCCAGGGGGCGCGGCTTTCTTT. It encodes CASSKSPGGAAFF.

The chain links TRBV19 to TRBJ1-5, with 7 bases fitting TRBD1. The CDR3 has 16 amino acids. V lost 4 bases, J lost 2 bases, and 8 bases stayed unmatched. CDR1 is LNHDA, CDR2 SQIVND, per germline (reference sequence). The CDR3 reads CASSRTGETGNQPQHF. CDR3 nucleotides: TGTGCCAGTAGTAGAACAGGGGAGACGGGCAATCAGCCCCAGCATTTT.

This rearrangement joins TRBV7-8 to TRBJ2-7; no definite D call. The germline V gene has CDR1 SGHVS and CDR2 FQNEAQ. The CDR3 consists of 17 residues. Trimming removed 2 bases at V and 1 base at J, with 18 bases between. The CDR3 protein is CASSLTQAPLWSYEQYV. The CDR3 nucleotides are TGTGCCAGCAGCTTAACCCAGGCCCCACTTTGGTCCTACGAGCAGTACGTC.

The chain links TRBV7-3 to TRBJ2-2; the D is unclear. The CDR3 runs 13 residues. Germline values: CDR1 SGHTA, CDR2 FQGTGA. Trimming removed 0 bases from V and 5 bases from J, with 4 bases in between. CDR3 amino acids: CASSLTSTGELFF. DNA for the CDR3: TGTGCCAGCAGCTTAACTTCTACCGGGGAGCTGTTTTTT. The variable domain in full, completed from reference TRBV7-3 and TRBJ2-2, reads GAGVSQTPSNKVTEKGKYVELRCDPISGHTALYWYRQSLGQGPEFLIYFQGTGAADDSGLPNDRFFAVRPEGSVSTLKIQRTERGDSAVYLCASSLTSTGELFFGEGSRLTVL.

This chain links TRBV5-1 with TRBJ1-2, with D unclear. This CDR3 comprises 15 residues. The germline V gene has CDR1 SGHRS and CDR2 YFSETQ. Between the trimmed V and J ends, which lost 0 bases and 2 bases, there was a span of 11 bases. The CDR3 coding sequence is TGCGCCAGCAGCTTGGCCTTAGGAGGCAACTATGGCTACACCTTC. Its protein product is CASSLALGGNYGYTF.

V gene TRBV29-1 combines with J gene TRBJ2-7, with D uncertain. The V and J ends lost 0 bases and 4 bases respectively, with 4 bases between them. The CDR3 covers 11 residues. CDR1 is SQVTM and CDR2 is ANQGSEA in the germline V gene. CDR3 coding DNA: TGCAGCGTTGAAGACAATTACGAGCAGTACGTC. It is translated as CSVEDNYEQYV.

The chain uses TRBV11-2 and TRBJ2-1, with D possibly matching TRBD1 (6 bases). The V gene's germline CDR1 is SGHAT and CDR2 FQNNGV. Trimming shortened V by 3 bases and J by 4 bases, and 16 bases separated the two germline ends. The CDR3 extends over 16 amino acids. CDR3 sequence: CASSLRRDTYYNEQFF. CDR3 bases: TGTGCCAGCAGCTTGCGCCGGGACACTTATTACAATGAGCAGTTCTTC.

The chain joins TRBV4-1 to TRBJ2-2; D is ambiguous. The CDR3 length is 14 residues. Trimming took 1 base from V and 7 from J, leaving 10 bases between them. CDR1 is MGHRA and CDR2 is YSYEKL in the germline V gene. Written as DNA, the CDR3 is TGCGCCAGCAGCCAAGCGCAGAACGACGGGGAGCTGTTTTTT. This sequence encodes CASSQAQNDGELFF.

V is TRBV24-1 and J is TRBJ1-5, with a tentative D call TRBD1 (6 bases). Trimming left V 5 bases short and J 6 bases short, with 13 bases between. Germline V lookup: CDR1 KGHDR, CDR2 SFDVKD. The CDR3 is 14 residues long. The CDR3 here is CATSAAGAGQPQHF. In nucleotides, the CDR3 is TGTGCCACCAGTGCCGCGGGGGCCGGTCAGCCCCAGCATTTT.

The chain links TRBV5-4 to TRBJ2-2; 9 nucleotides align to TRBD2. The V segment lost 2 bases and the J segment 2 bases; nucleotides outside the gene matches: 1. CDR1 SGHNT and CDR2 YYREEE come from the germline V gene (reference sequence). The CDR3 is 15 residues long. Written as DNA, the CDR3 is TGTGCCAGCAGCTTTAGCGGGGGAAACACCGGGGAGCTGTTTTTT. Translated: CASSFSGGNTGELFF.

The chain combines TRBV9 with TRBJ1-2, with D tentatively TRBD1 (6 bases). Per germline, CDR1 SGDLS and CDR2 YYNGEE. Trimming pared 0 bases from V and 7 bases from J, leaving 22 bases between. CDR3 size: 17 residues. The chain's CDR3 is CASSVEIGGLPPAGYTF. CDR3 nucleotides: TGTGCCAGCAGCGTAGAGATAGGGGGACTCCCCCCGGCTGGCTACACCTTC. Together with reference TRBV9 and TRBJ1-2, the CDR3 gives the full variable domain: DSGVTQTPKHLITATGQRVTLRCSPRSGDLSVYWYQQSLDQGLQFLIQYYNGEERAKGNILERFSAQQFPDLHSELNLSSLELGDSALYFCASSVEIGGLPPAGYTFGSGTRLTVV.

The chain has TRBV19 and TRBJ1-4, with 9 bases that match TRBD1. Unmatched junction bases numbered 2, after V lost 1 base and J lost 8 bases. The CDR3 spans 14 residues. Germline assignment: CDR1 LNHDA and CDR2 SQIVND (reference sequence). The CDR3 region has the DNA TGTGCCAGTAGTATAGGGACAGGGGACGAAAAACTGTTTTTT. Its translation: CASSIGTGDEKLFF.

The J gene is TRBJ1-1, the V gene TRBV12-5, with D maybe TRBD1 (6 bases). V lost 1 base and J lost 0, with 9 bases in between. CDR1 and CDR2 from the germline V gene are LGHNT and FRNRAP. The CDR3 contains 15 residues. CDR3 nucleotides: TGTGCTAGTGGTTTGGAAGACAGGCTGAACACTGAAGCTTTCTTT. Its protein product is CASGLEDRLNTEAFF.

The CDR3 reads CASSVDGDQPQHF. The CDR3 nucleotides read TGTGCCAGCAGCGTGGACGGAGATCAGCCCCAGCATTTT. The rearrangement links TRBV5-8 to TRBJ1-5; D is undetermined. In germline, CDR1 is SGHTS, CDR2 YDEGEE. With 4 bases removed from V and 5 bases from J, the gap between germline ends came to 10 bases. The CDR3 loop spans 13 amino acids.

J is TRBJ1-5 and V is TRBV30, with no clear D. V was trimmed by 0 bases and J by 11 bases, leaving 14 bases between them. Looked up from germline, CDR1 is GTSNPN and CDR2 is SVGIG (reference sequence). The CDR3 runs 13 residues. CDR3 residues: CAWSVGAQASQHF. The DNA for the CDR3 is TGTGCCTGGAGTGTTGGTGCTCAGGCATCCCAGCATTTT.